Below, 15 T cell receptor beta chains from the same sample are listed, as sequenced in a study of blood T cells in healthy people across ages (dated by TCRdb to the mid-2010s). The library was prepared using 5' RACE. For sequencing, an Illumina HiSeq 2500 was employed. A second PCR of roughly 7 to 12 cycles was performed with a sample-barcoded 5' primer and a J-beta primer mix. Clones were called with MiXCR by TCRdb after fastp trimmed the public reads at Q25, and only in-frame beta chains were retained. Entries that share a CDR3 protein sequence are merged under the most common genes and DNA. Within this sample are about 730,000 distinct CDR3 sequences, with 40% to 45% of them counted one time only. The top ten clonotypes cover 20% to 25% of the sample. Sequenced material: blood. The receptors originated from a woman aged 55-69 years in good health.

This clonotype was found a few times. The chain couples TRBV15 to TRBJ2-3; possibly TRBD2 for D (7 bases). Trimming took off 1 base at V and 3 bases at J, with 11 bases between the two ends. Germline loops: CDR1 LNHNV, CDR2 YYDKDF (reference sequence). This CDR3 spans 15 amino acids. The CDR3, as DNA: TGTGCCACCAGCAGAGGGGGGGGGCAGACAGATACGCAGTATTTT. Residues: CATSRGGGQTDTQYF. Variable domain in full (rest from reference TRBV15 and TRBJ2-3): DAMVIQNPRYQVTQFGKPVTLSCSQTLNHNVMYWYQQKSSQAPKLLFHYYDKDFNNEADTPDNFQSRRPNTSFCFLDIRSPGLGDTAMYLCATSRGGGQTDTQYFGPGTRLTVL.

V is TRBV12-3 or TRBV12-4 and J is TRBJ2-7; no clear D gene. The ends were cut back, 5 bases at V and 5 bases at J, with 10 bases in the middle. The CDR3 contains 12 residues. CDR3 loop: CASSPQANEQYF. DNA of the CDR3: TGTGCCAGCAGTCCACAAGCGAACGAGCAGTACTTC.

At least ten counts were recorded for this clonotype. The genes are TRBV12-3 or TRBV12-4 and TRBJ2-3, with D tentatively TRBD2 (5 bases). The CDR3 runs 14 residues. V lost 6 bases and J 0 bases, leaving 10 bases between the germline ends. The CDR3 coding sequence is TGTGCCAGCAGCTTGCGGGCGAGCACAGATACGCAGTATTTT. Amino acid sequence: CASSLRASTDTQYF.

A word on this clonotype: A much larger clone differs from this one at a single base, so this may be a read error. CDR3 in amino acids: CSAGRGAYEQYF. CDR3 nucleotides: TGCAGTGCCGGGCGGGGGGCCTACGAGCAGTACTTC. V and J are TRBV20-1 and TRBJ2-7; TRBD2 agrees at 8 bases. The CDR3 loop spans 12 amino acids. The V gene end was trimmed by 6 bases and the J gene end by 2 bases; junction bases not matched to a gene: 3. Germline assignment: CDR1 DFQATT and CDR2 SNEGSKA (reference sequence).

The chain links TRBV6-5 to TRBJ1-1; possibly TRBD1 for D (6 bases). Trimming took off 5 bases at V and 5 bases at J, with 15 bases between the two ends. The CDR3 sequence is 14 residues long. Germline loops: CDR1 MNHEY, CDR2 SVGAGI. The CDR3 spells CASSTLTGSTEAFF. The CDR3 nucleotides are TGTGCCAGCAGTACTCTGACAGGTAGTACTGAAGCTTTCTTT.

The J gene is TRBJ2-3, the V gene TRBV4-1; D tentatively reads TRBD1 or TRBD2 (5 bases each). CDR1 MGHRA and CDR2 YSYEKL come from the germline V gene. V was clipped by 0 bases and J by 2 bases, with 12 bases between them. The CDR3 has 16 residues. In DNA, the CDR3 is TGCGCCAGCAGCCAAGAAATGGGGGACCACACAGATACGCAGTATTTT. Its translation: CASSQEMGDHTDTQYF.

This clonotype was seen a few times. The chain combines TRBV7-9 with TRBJ2-5, with 8 bases lining up with TRBD1. Germline loops: CDR1 SEHNR, CDR2 FQNEAQ (reference sequence). Germline trimming cut 5 bases from V and 3 bases from J; bases unmatched to any gene: 8. The CDR3 extends over 15 amino acids. The CDR3 DNA reads TGTGCCAGCAGCCAACCCCAGGACAGGGAAGAGACCCAGTACTTC. Residues: CASSQPQDREETQYF.

Details on this clonotype: This may be a read error, as it is one base from a much larger clone. The chain recombines TRBV12-3 or TRBV12-4 with TRBJ2-7; D is perhaps TRBD2 (5 bases). The CDR3 sequence is 10 residues long. The CDR3 DNA reads as TGTGCCATCAGTTTGGGGAGGCAGTACTTC. It encodes CAISLGRQYF.

This clonotype was seen a few times. This chain links TRBV5-1 with TRBJ2-3, with 11 nucleotides matching TRBD2. This CDR3 region has 15 residues. The ends lost 4 bases at V and 6 bases at J; junction bases unmatched: 7. Germline CDR1 and CDR2: SGHRS and YFSETQ. The CDR3 coding sequence is TGCGCCAGCAGCAGGACTAGCGGGCCCCAGGATACGCAGTATTTT. Its protein product is CASSRTSGPQDTQYF. Filled out from reference TRBV5-1 and TRBJ2-3, the complete variable domain reads KAGVTQTPRYLIKTRGQQVTLSCSPISGHRSVSWYQQTPGQGLQFLFEYFSETQRNKGNFPGRFSGRQFSNSRSEMNVSTLELGDSALYLCASSRTSGPQDTQYFGPGTRLTVL.

This sequence joins TRBV6-5 and TRBJ2-2; D possibly corresponds to TRBD2 (5 bases). CDR3 length: 12 residues. Germline assignment: CDR1 MNHEY and CDR2 SVGAGI. V lost 6 bases and J lost 6, with 8 bases in between. Here the CDR3 DNA reads TGTGCCAGCAGGGAGGTCTCCGGGGAGCTGTTTTTT. This encodes CASREVSGELFF.

Regarding this clonotype: A read error is possible here, since a much larger clone lies one base away. This CDR3 is CNAGTGSSGANVLTF. DNA for the CDR3: TGCAACGCCGGGACAGGTAGCTCTGGGGCCAACGTCCTGACTTTC. This rearrangement joins TRBV29-1 to TRBJ2-6, with TRBD1 matching 8 bases. The V gene's germline CDR1 is SQVTM and CDR2 ANQGSEA. The CDR3 length is 15 residues.

This chain uses TRBV27 with TRBJ1-5; perhaps TRBD1 as D (6 bases). The germline V gene encodes CDR1 MNHEY and CDR2 SMNVEV (reference sequence). CDR3 length: 14 residues. V was cut by 5 bases and J by 7 bases, with 15 bases left in between. DNA for the CDR3: TGTGCCAGCAGTCAACAGGGTTATGGACAGCCCCAGCATTTT. Its protein product is CASSQQGYGQPQHF.

The chain couples TRBV20-1 to TRBJ2-5; 10 nucleotides match TRBD2. The CDR3 is made up of 16 amino acids. V shed 0 bases, J shed 4 bases, and the junction held 8 bases outside the gene matches. Germline CDR1 reads DFQATT; CDR2 reads SNEGSKA (reference sequence). For the CDR3, the DNA is TGCAGTGCTAGAGATCACCTAGCGGGAGCCCTAGAGACCCAGTACTTC. Its protein product is CSARDHLAGALETQYF.

This chain links TRBV27 with TRBJ2-7; D possibly corresponds to TRBD1 (5 bases). V dropped 2 bases and J dropped 3 bases, with 8 bases sitting between them. CDR1 MNHEY and CDR2 SMNVEV come from the germline V gene (reference sequence). The CDR3 has 13 amino acids. The CDR3 region has the DNA TGTGCCAGCAGTTTACGGCAGGGCTACGAGCAGTACGTC. This codes for CASSLRQGYEQYV.

The chain has TRBV29-1 and TRBJ2-5, with a weak D call TRBD2 (6 bases). Germline V gives CDR1 SQVTM, CDR2 ANQGSEA. V was clipped by 3 bases and J by 4 bases, with 12 bases between them. The CDR3 contains 13 residues. The DNA of the CDR3 is TGCAGCGTTGATTCCGGGGGTGGAGAGACCCAGTACTTC. Translation: CSVDSGGGETQYF.